The sequence of this T cell receptor beta chain was determined in a study of CD8+ T cells in alopecia areata. General study results and limits: Affected scalp, especially in alopecia totalis/universalis, had a higher clonality than normal scalp did.

Of note for this clone: As yet, its antigen is unknown.

Obtained from alopecia areata patients were lesional scalp punch biopsies along with peripheral blood. RNA was extracted and reverse transcribed into cDNA as the sequencing template. Measured with immunoSEQ multiplex PCR; TCRdb has only the in-frame clones, and not every one. The sample has some 100,000 clones; approximately 38% are singletons. V lost 4 bases to trimming and J lost 0 bases, with 15 bases between them. The CDR3 extends over 16 amino acids. Germline CDR1 reads SGHTA; CDR2 reads FQGNSA. The gene calls are TRBV7-2 and TRBJ1-2, with a tentative D call TRBD1 (6 bases). The source material was CD4+ T cells sorted from blood. The TCR sequence derives from a human donor with alopecia areata. Here the CDR3 reads CASSSSRGGANYGYTF. DNA for the CDR3: TGTGCCAGCAGCTCAAGCAGAGGGGGGGCTAACTATGGCTACACCTTC.